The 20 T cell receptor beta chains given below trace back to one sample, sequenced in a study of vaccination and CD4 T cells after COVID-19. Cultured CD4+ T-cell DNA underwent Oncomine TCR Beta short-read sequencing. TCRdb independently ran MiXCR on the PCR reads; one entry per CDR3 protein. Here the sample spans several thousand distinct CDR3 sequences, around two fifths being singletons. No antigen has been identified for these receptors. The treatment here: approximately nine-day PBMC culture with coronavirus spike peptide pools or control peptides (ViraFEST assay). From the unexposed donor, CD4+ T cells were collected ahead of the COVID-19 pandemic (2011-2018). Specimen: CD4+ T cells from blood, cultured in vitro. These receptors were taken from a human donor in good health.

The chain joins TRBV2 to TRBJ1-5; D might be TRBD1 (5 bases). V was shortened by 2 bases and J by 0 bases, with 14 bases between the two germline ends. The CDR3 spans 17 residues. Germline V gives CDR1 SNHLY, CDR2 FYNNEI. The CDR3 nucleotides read TGTGCCAGCAGTGAATTTCGGGGGGTAAATAGCAATCAGCCCCAGCATTTT. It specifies CASSEFRGVNSNQPQHF.

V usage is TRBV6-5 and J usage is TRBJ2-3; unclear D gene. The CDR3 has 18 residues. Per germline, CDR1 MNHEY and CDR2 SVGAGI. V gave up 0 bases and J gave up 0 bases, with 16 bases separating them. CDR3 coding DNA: TGTGCCAGCAGTTACTCGAAGTTCCGCAGTACTAGCACAGATACGCAGTATTTT. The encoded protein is CASSYSKFRSTSTDTQYF.

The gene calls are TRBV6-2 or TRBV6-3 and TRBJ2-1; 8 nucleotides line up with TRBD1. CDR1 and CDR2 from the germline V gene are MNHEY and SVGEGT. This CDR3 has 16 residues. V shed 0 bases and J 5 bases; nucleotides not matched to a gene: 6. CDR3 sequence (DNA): TGTGCCAGCAGTTACTCGAGACAGGGGATAAACAATGAGCAGTTCTTC. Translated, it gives CASSYSRQGINNEQFF.

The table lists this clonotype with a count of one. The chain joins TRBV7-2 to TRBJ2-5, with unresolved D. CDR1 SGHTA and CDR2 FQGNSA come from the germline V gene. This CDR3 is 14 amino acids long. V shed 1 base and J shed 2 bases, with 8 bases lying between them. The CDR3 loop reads CASSLVPGQETQYF. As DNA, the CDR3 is TGTGCCAGCAGCTTAGTCCCAGGACAAGAGACCCAGTACTTC.

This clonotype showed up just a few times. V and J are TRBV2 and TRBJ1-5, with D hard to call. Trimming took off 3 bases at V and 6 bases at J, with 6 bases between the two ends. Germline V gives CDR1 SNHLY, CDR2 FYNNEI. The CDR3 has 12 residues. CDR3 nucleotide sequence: TGTGCCAGCAGTGAGACGTCTCAGCCCCAGCATTTT. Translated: CASSETSQPQHF. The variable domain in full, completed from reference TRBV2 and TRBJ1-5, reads EPEVTQTPSHQVTQMGQEVILRCVPISNHLYFYWYRQILGQKVEFLVSFYNNEISEKSEIFDDQFSVERPDGSNFTLKIRSTKLEDSAMYFCASSETSQPQHFGDGTRLSIL.

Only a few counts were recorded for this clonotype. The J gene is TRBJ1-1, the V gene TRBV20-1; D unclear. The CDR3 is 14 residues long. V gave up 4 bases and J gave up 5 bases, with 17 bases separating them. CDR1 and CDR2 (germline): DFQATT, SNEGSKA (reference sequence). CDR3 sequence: CSAIGVNEGTEAFF. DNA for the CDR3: TGCAGTGCTATCGGGGTTAATGAAGGGACTGAAGCTTTCTTT.

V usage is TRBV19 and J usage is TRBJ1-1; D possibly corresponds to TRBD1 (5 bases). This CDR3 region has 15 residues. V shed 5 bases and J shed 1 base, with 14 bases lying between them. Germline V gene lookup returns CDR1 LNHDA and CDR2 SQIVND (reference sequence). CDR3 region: CASSFFADRNTEAFF. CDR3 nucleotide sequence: TGTGCCAGTAGTTTCTTCGCCGACAGGAACACTGAAGCTTTCTTT.

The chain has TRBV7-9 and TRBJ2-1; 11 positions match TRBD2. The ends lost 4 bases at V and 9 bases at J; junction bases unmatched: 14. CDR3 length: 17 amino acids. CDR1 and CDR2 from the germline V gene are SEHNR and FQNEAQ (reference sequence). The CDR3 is CASSYYGTSGTRGEQFF. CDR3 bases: TGTGCCAGCAGCTACTATGGGACTAGCGGAACGCGGGGTGAGCAGTTCTTC.

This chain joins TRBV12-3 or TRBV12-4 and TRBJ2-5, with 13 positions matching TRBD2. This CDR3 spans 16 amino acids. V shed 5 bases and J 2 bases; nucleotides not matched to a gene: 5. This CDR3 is CASSQEGLAGQETQYF. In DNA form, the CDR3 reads TGTGCCAGCAGTCAGGAGGGACTAGCGGGACAAGAGACCCAGTACTTC.

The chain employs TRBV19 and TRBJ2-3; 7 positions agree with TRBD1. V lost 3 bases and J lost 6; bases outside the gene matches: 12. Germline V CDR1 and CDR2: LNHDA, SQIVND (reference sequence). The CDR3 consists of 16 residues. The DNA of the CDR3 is TGTGCCAGTAGTATGCCTGAGACAGGGCCAGGCGATACGCAGTATTTT. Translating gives CASSMPETGPGDTQYF.

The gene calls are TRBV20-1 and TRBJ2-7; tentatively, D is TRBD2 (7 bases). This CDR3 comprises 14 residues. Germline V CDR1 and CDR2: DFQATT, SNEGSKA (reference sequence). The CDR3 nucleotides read TGCAGCCTTGGCGGGGGCGGGACTGTCTACGAGCAGTACTTC. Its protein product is CSLGGGGTVYEQYF.

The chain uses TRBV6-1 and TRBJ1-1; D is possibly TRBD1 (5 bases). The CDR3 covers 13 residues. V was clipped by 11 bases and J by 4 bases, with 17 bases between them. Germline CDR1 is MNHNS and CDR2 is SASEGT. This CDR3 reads CAAIRGESTEAFF. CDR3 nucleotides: TGTGCCGCCATTCGGGGCGAGAGCACTGAAGCTTTCTTT.

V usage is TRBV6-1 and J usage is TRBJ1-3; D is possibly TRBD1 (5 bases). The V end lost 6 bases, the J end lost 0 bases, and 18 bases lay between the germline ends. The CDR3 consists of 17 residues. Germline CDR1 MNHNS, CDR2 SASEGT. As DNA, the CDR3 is TGTGCCAGCAGCCCCTTGACAGTATTATCCTCTGGAAACACCATATATTTT. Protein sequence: CASSPLTVLSSGNTIYF.

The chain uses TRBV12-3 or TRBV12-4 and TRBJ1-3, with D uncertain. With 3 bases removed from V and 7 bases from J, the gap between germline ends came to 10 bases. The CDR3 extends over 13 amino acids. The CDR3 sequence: CASSLSSGNTIYF. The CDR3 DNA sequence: TGTGCCAGCAGTTTGAGCTCGGGGAACACCATATATTTT.

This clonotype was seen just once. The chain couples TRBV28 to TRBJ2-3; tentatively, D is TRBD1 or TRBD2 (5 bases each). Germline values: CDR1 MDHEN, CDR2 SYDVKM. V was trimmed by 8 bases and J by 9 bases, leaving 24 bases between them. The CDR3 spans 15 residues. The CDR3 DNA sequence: TGTGCCAGCCTCGTCGGGTTCGGCACCGGGACGACGCAGTATTTT. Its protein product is CASLVGFGTGTTQYF.

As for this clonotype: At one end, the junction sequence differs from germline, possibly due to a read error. CDR3 nucleotides: TGCAGTGCCCTAAATCGGGACAGGGGCGAGAATGGGTACACCTTC. It encodes CSALNRDRGENGYTF. The chain combines TRBV20-1 with TRBJ1-2; 10 bases align to TRBD1. CDR1 is DFQATT, CDR2 SNEGSKA, per germline (reference sequence). This CDR3 is 15 amino acids long.

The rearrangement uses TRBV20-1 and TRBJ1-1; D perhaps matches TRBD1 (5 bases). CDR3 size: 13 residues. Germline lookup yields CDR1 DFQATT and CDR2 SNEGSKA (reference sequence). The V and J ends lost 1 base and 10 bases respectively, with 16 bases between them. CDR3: CSARGGRAGVAFF. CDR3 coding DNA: TGCAGTGCTAGAGGGGGCAGGGCTGGCGTAGCTTTCTTT.

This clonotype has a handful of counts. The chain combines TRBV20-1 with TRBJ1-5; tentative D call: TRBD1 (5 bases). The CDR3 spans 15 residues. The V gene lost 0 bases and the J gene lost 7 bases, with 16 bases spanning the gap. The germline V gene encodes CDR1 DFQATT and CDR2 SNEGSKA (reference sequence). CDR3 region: CSARDPGGLGQPQHF. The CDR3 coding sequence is TGCAGTGCTAGAGATCCGGGGGGATTAGGGCAGCCCCAGCATTTT.

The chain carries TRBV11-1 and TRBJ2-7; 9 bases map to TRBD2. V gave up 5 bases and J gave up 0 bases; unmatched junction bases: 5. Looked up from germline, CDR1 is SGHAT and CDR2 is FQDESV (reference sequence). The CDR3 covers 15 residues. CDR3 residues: CASSRTSGLSYEQYF. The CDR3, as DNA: TGTGCCAGCAGCCGCACTAGCGGGCTCTCCTACGAGCAGTACTTC.

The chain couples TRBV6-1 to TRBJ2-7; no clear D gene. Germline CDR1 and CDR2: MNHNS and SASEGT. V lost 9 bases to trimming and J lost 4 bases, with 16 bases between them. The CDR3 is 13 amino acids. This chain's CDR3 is CASGLGSPYEQYF. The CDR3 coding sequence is TGTGCCAGTGGGCTGGGATCTCCTTACGAGCAGTACTTC.